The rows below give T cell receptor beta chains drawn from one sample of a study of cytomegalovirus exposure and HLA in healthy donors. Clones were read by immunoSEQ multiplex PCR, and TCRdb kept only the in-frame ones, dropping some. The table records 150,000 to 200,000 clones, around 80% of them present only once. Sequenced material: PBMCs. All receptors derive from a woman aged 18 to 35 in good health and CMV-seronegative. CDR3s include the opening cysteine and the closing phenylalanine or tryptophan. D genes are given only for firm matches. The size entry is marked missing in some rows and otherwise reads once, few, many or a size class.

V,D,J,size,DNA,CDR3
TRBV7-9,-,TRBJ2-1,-,TGTTCCAGAGCTCGCAGGGGAATTGAGCAGTTCTTC,CSRARRGIEQFF
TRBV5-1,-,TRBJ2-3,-,TGCGCCAGCAGCTTGGAGCAGGTGGTAAGAGGCACAGATACGCAGTATTTT,CASSLEQVVRGTDTQYF
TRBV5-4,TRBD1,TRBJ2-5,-,TGTGCCAGCAGCTCAGGGACAGATCAAGAGACCCAGTACTTC,CASSSGTDQETQYF
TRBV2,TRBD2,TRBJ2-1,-,TGTGCCACACAGTTTAGCGGGATGTCCAATGAGCAGTTCTTC,CATQFSGMSNEQFF
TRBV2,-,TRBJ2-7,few,TGTGCCAGCCCTAAAGTCCCCCAGGGCTACGAGCAGTACTTC,CASPKVPQGYEQYF
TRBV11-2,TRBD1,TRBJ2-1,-,TGTGCCAGCAGCCGGCTGGAGGGACAGGGGATATCCTACAATGAGCAGTTCTTC,CASSRLEGQGISYNEQFF
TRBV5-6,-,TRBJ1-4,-,TGTGCCAGCAGCGGGCTGGGGAGAAAGGAAAAACTGTTTTTT,CASSGLGRKEKLFF
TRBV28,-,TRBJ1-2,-,TGTGCCAGCAGCTACCAAACAGGGTCACACACCTTC,CASSYQTGSHTF
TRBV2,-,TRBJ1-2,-,TGTGCCAGCAAGCGGGCAGCGGAAGAATTCTATGGCTACACCTTC,CASKRAAEEFYGYTF
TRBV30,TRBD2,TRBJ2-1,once,TGTGCCTGGAGTTTGGGACTAGCGGGAGGGCCTCACAATGAGCAGTTCTTC,CAWSLGLAGGPHNEQFF
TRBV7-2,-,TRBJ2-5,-,TGTGCCAGCAGCGACCCGGGAGTAGGGTCCCAGTACTTC,CASSDPGVGSQYF
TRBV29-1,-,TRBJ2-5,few,TGCAGCGTAGCTGGGACACCTCAAGAGACCCAGTACTTC,CSVAGTPQETQYF
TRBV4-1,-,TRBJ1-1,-,TGCGCCAGCAGCCAACCCCGGTCGGGTCTGGACACTGAAGCTTTCTTT,CASSQPRSGLDTEAFF
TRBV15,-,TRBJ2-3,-,TGTGCCACCAGCTCTGGGAGTCGAGGGGGAGATACGCAGTATTTT,CATSSGSRGGDTQYF
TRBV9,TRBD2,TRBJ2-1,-,TGTGCCAGCAGCCATAGCGGGAGGTCCTACAATGAGCAGTTCTTC,CASSHSGRSYNEQFF
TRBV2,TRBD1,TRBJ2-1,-,TGTGCCAGCAGTGGTAACAGGGGGCGCTTCGACGAGCAGTTCTTC,CASSGNRGRFDEQFF
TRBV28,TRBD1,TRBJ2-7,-,TGTGCCAGCAGGCCGACAGGGGGGACAGTATACGAGCAGTACTTC,CASRPTGGTVYEQYF
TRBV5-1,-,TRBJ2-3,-,TGCGCCAGCAGCGTCTTCGCCCTAGCATCGAGCACAGATACGCAGTATTTT,CASSVFALASSTDTQYF
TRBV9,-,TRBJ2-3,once,TGTGCCAGCAGCGTAGGAGGGGGGCGGGAGTTCGGAGATACGCAGTATTTT,CASSVGGGREFGDTQYF
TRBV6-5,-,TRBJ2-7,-,TGTGCCAGCAGTTACTCGTCGGTAGGGGACTCCTACGAGCAGTACTTC,CASSYSSVGDSYEQYF
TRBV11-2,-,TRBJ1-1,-,TGTGCCAGCAGCTTATGGAGAGGGCCGAGGGCGAACACTGAAGCTTTCTTT,CASSLWRGPRANTEAFF
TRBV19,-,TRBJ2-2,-,TGTGCCAGTAGTATAGATGAGAAGGAGATCACCGGGGAGCTGTTTTTT,CASSIDEKEITGELFF
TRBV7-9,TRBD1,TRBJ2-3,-,TGTGCCAGCAGCTTAGATAATTACAGGGGATACACAGATACGCAGTATTTT,CASSLDNYRGYTDTQYF
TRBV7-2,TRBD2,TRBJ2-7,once,TGTGCCAGCAGCTCCCCTGCCACCGGGACTAGCGGGAGGCACGAGCAGTACTTC,CASSSPATGTSGRHEQYF
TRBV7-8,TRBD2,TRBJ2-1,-,TGTGCCAGCAGCTTAGCGGGGACTAGCCCGTTCTTC,CASSLAGTSPFF
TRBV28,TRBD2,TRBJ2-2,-,TGTGCCAGCAGTTTGCAAGCGGGAGTCACCGGGGAGCTGTTTTTT,CASSLQAGVTGELFF
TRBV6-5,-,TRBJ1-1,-,TGTGCCAGCAGTTACTCGAATACTGCTGAAGCTTTCTTT,CASSYSNTAEAFF
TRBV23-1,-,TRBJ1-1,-,TGCGCCAGCAAGAGTACCTGGTTTGGGAACACTGAAGCTTTCTTT,CASKSTWFGNTEAFF
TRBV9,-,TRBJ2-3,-,TGTGCCAGTGATACTCGACTAGGGACTAGCACAGATACGCAGTATTTT,CASDTRLGTSTDTQYF
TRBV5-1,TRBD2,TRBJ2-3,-,TGCGCCAGCACCCCCTACCCCGGGACTAGCGGGAGACCACTTACAGATACGCAGTATTTT,CASTPYPGTSGRPLTDTQYF
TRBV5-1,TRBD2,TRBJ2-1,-,TGCGCCAGCAGCTTGGTTACTAGCGGGAGTGGTGAGCAGTTCTTC,CASSLVTSGSGEQFF
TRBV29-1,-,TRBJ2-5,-,TGCAGCGAGGGGGTAGGGTGGGAGACCCAGTACTTC,CSEGVGWETQYF
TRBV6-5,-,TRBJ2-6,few,TGTGCCAGCACCCCCCGGGGTGGGGCCAACGTCCTGACTTTC,CASTPRGGANVLTF
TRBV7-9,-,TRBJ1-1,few,TGTGCCAGCAGCTCAGAGAGGTTTTTGGCTGAAGCTTTCTTT,CASSSERFLAEAFF
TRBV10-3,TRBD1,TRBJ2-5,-,TGTGCCATCAGGGACAGGGCGGACCAAGAGACCCAGTACTTC,CAIRDRADQETQYF
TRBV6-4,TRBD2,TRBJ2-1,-,TGTGCCAGCAGTGACAGAGCGGGAGGGCCTACGAAGGAGCAGTTCTTC,CASSDRAGGPTKEQFF
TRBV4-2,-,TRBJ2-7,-,TGTGCCAGCAGCCAAGATGAAGCGTCGACCTACGAGCAGTACTTC,CASSQDEASTYEQYF
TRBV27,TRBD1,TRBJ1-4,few,TGTGCCAGCAGGCACCTCAGAGTGACAGGGTCTAATGAAAAACTGTTTTTT,CASRHLRVTGSNEKLFF
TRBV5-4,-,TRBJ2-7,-,TGTGCCAGCAGTCCGGCAGGGACCTACGAGCAGTACTTC,CASSPAGTYEQYF
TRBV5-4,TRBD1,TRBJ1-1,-,TGTGCCAGCAGCTTACCTCGAGCCGGGACAGTCCCCACTGAAGCTTTCTTT,CASSLPRAGTVPTEAFF
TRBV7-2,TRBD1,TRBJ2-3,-,TGTGCCAGCAGCACCAGGGGGCATCCCACAGATACGCAGTATTTT,CASSTRGHPTDTQYF
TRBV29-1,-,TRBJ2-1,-,TGCAGCGTTGTGTCTGACAATGAGCAGTTCTTC,CSVVSDNEQFF
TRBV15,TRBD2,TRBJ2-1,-,TGTGCCACCAGCAGATCAGGAGCGGGACATGAGCAGTTCTTC,CATSRSGAGHEQFF
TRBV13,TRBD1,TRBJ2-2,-,TGTGCCAGCAGCCCGCACAGGGGCGGGGAGCTGTTTTTT,CASSPHRGGELFF
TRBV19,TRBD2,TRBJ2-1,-,TGTGCCAGTACAAGCGGGGATGAGCAGTTCTTC,CASTSGDEQFF
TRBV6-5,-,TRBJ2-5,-,TGTGCCAGCAGTGGAGGGACTGAGCAAGAGACCCAGTACTTC,CASSGGTEQETQYF
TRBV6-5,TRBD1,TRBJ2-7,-,TGTGCCAGCTCACGAAAAGACAGGGGGCTCTACGAGCAGTACTTC,CASSRKDRGLYEQYF
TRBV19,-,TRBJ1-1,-,TGTGCCAGTAGTATACCAGGGATGAACACTGAAGCTTTCTTT,CASSIPGMNTEAFF
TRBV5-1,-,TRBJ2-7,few,TGCGCCAGCAGCTTGGACCCCAGGGGTTCCTACGAGCAGTACTTC,CASSLDPRGSYEQYF
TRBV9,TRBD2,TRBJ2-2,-,TGTGCCAGCAGCGTAGGTGGGGGGGCCGGGGAGCTGTTTTTT,CASSVGGGAGELFF
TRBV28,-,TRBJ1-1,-,TGTGCCAGCAGTGTGATGACAGTCAACACTGAAGCTTTCTTT,CASSVMTVNTEAFF